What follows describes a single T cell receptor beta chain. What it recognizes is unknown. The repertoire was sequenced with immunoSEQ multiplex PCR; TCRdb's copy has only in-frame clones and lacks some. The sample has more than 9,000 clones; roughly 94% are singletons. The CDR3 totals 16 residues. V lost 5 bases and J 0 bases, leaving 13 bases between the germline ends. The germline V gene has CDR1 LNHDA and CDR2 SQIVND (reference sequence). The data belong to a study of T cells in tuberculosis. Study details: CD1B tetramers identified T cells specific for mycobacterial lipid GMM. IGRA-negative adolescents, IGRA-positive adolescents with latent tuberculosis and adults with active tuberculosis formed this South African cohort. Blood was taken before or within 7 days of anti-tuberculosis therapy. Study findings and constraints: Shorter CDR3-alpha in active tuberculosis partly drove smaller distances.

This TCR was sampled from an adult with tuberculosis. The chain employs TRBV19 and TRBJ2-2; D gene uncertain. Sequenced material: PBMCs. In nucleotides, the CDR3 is TGTGCCAGTAGTTACAGTCCTTACTCGAACACCGGGGAGCTGTTTTTT. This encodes CASSYSPYSNTGELFF.